The T cell receptor beta chain described here comes from a study of cytomegalovirus exposure and HLA in healthy donors. With 60 Vbeta and 13 Jbeta primers, the PCR was carried out. The table came from immunoSEQ multiplex PCR; TCRdb's copy has only in-frame clones and leaves some out. The data hold under 200,000 clones, with around three quarters observed a single time. CDR1 and CDR2 from the germline V gene are LNHNV and YYDKDF (reference sequence). V dropped 5 bases and J dropped 0; count of bases not matched to a gene: 8. The CDR3 runs 17 residues. The chain combines TRBV15 with TRBJ1-1, with TRBD1 identical over 11 bases. The clonotype comes from a woman aged 40 to 49 in good health and CMV-seronegative. Sequencing was performed on PBMCs. CDR3: CATSLGTGGGMNTEAFF. The CDR3 DNA reads TGTGCCACCAGCCTTGGGACAGGGGGGGGAATGAACACTGAAGCTTTCTTT. Full variable domain (missing parts from reference TRBV15 and TRBJ1-1): DAMVIQNPRYQVTQFGKPVTLSCSQTLNHNVMYWYQQKSSQAPKLLFHYYDKDFNNEADTPDNFQSRRPNTSFCFLDIRSPGLGDTAMYLCATSLGTGGGMNTEAFFGQGTRLTVV.